Listed below are T cell receptor beta chains from one sample, sequenced in a study of blood T cell repertoires in COVID-19. Sequencing was performed with immunoSEQ multiplex PCR; in TCRdb, only in-frame clones are kept and a portion is missing. The table shows about 430,000 clones, with 85% to 90% occurring only once. The sample comprised PBMCs or T cells enriched from blood (not recorded which). The receptors originated from a man under 40 who had recovered from COVID-19. Both conserved end residues are trimmed from each CDR3. Each record gives: V gene, CDR3 protein.

TRBV4-1	ASSFRGQSGTDTQY
TRBV15	ATSWTSGVDNEQF
TRBV11-3	ASSLVWGAEAF
TRBV5-1	ASSLMTSGILEQF
TRBV7-2	ASSMGLAGGNEQF
TRBV3-1/TRBV3-2	ASSTPGGYNTEAF
TRBV2	AGKFELAGDSPLH
TRBV29-1	SGVGAGETQY
TRBV6-2/TRBV6-3	ASSFTSGRALNEQF
TRBV18	ASSQHTTDTQY
TRBV9	ASSLTGGGNTEAF
TRBV27	ASSFVRGTGNQPQH
TRBV2	ASSLTASGANVLT
TRBV10-3	AISAVANTGELF
TRBV6-1	ASSDGGTGMNTEAF
TRBV9	ASSVGGTGSSYNEQF
TRBV5-4	ASSLASREGSETQY
TRBV6-5	AVVRDLSTEAF
TRBV18	ASSPTADYGYT
TRBV28	ASSSHEDEGQY
TRBV5-1	ASSSGLTDTQY
TRBV5-6	ASSLGGLAADTQY
TRBV4-2	ASSPSTSGSSYEQY
TRBV27	ASSVLGGQETQY
TRBV10-2	ASNRAVDSPLH
TRBV29-1	SAQVAGQGPYEQY
TRBV28	ASRRPGAGTGSYEQY
TRBV4-1	ASSQGTPWYGYT
TRBV2	ASSPRRGPSNEKLF